This record concerns one T cell receptor (beta chain) sequence. Its antigen has not been determined. No qualities accompany the bases; no much larger clone lies one base away. The CDR3 runs 14 residues from the cysteine to the phenylalanine. Only CDR3 DNA is held: 42 bases, read in frame from base 1. At the junction V is shortened by 2 bases and J by 11 bases; bases outside the gene matches: 10. CDR1 and CDR2 are drawn from the germline V gene (reference sequence): SGHNT, YYREEE. Focal radiation therapy combined with CTLA-4 blockade (ipilimumab) was tested in patients with chemo-refractory metastatic non-small-cell lung cancer. This sample is part of a study of radiotherapy plus CTLA-4 blockade in lung cancer (dated by TCRdb to 2016 to 2018). Context from the whole study: Among the enrolled patients, approximately 18% had an objective response, and 31% reached disease control.

Libraries were constructed by the immunoSEQ multiplex PCR assay. Entries here come from immuneACCESS through TCRdb and include only in-frame sequences with V and J called. Some clones fail to appear in such tables; in the studies checked, an unresolved V gene covers under half of the shortfall, and the cause of the remainder is unknown. The sample includes more than 50,000 clones, with 65% to 85% observed a single time. Of the sample, approximately 2.8% is held by the ten largest clones. The research as a whole found: Increased serum interferon-beta after radiation, together with early dynamic changes in blood T cell clones, were reported to be the strongest predictors of response. TCR clones derived from tumors expanded in peripheral blood after treatment with radiotherapy and ipilimumab.

This receptor was taken from a human donor with non-small cell lung cancer who had a complete response to radiotherapy plus ipilimumab. The source material was peripheral blood, sampled from a patient treated with radiotherapy plus ipilimumab. Here the chain combines TRBV5-4 and TRBJ2-5, with 9 bases in between that match TRBD1. The CDR3: CASSLTQGAREQYF. The DNA sequence reads TGTGCCAGCAGCTTAACACAGGGGGCGCGGGAGCAGTACTTC.